Below, 12 T cell receptor beta chains from the same sample are listed, as sequenced in a study of patients and donors after allogeneic stem cell transplantation (dated by TCRdb to 2019 to 2021). The library was obtained by RT-PCR. Instrument on record: NextSeq 550. The public reads were reanalyzed by TCRdb: fastp trimming at Q25, MiXCR alignment, in-frame beta chains only. Identical CDR3 protein sequences are pooled into one entry, listed with their most common genes and DNA. The table for this sample lists about 150,000 distinct CDR3 sequences; 30% to 45% of them were counted only once. About 50% of the sample goes to the ten largest clones. The sample was blood, either unsorted or a sorted T cell fraction (not recorded which). The source is a human donor who was either an allogeneic HSCT recipient or a stem cell or donor lymphocyte infusion donor (not recorded which). It is not recorded whose cells these are; they may come from a transplant donor.

The gene calls are TRBV12-3 or TRBV12-4 and TRBJ1-3; D gene uncertain. CDR3 size: 15 residues. Trimming took 3 bases from V and 1 from J, leaving 10 bases between them. The CDR3 sequence: CASSFDGVSGNTIYF. As DNA, the CDR3 is TGTGCCAGCAGTTTTGACGGGGTTTCTGGAAACACCATATATTTT.

This chain joins TRBV28 and TRBJ1-5, with unresolved D. This CDR3 has 14 residues. Looked up from germline, CDR1 is MDHEN and CDR2 is SYDVKM. V was shortened by 3 bases and J by 6 bases, with 12 bases between the two germline ends. CDR3 DNA: TGTGCCAGCAGTTTCCCGGCGCCGGGTCAGCCCCAGCATTTT. It translates to CASSFPAPGQPQHF. The full variable domain, rest sourced from reference TRBV28 and TRBJ1-5, is DVKVTQSSRYLVKRTGEKVFLECVQDMDHENMFWYRQDPGLGLRLIYFSYDVKMKEKGDIPEGYSVSREKKERFSLILESASTNQTSMYLCASSFPAPGQPQHFGDGTRLSIL.

The sample holds one count of this clonotype. The J gene is TRBJ1-1, the V gene TRBV11-2; 10 bases align to TRBD1. The CDR3 spans 14 residues. Germline CDR1 reads SGHAT; CDR2 reads FQNNGV. V lost 4 bases, J lost 5 bases, and 4 bases stayed unmatched. The chain's CDR3 is CASSWTGGETEAFF. CDR3 sequence (DNA): TGTGCCAGCAGCTGGACAGGGGGAGAAACTGAAGCTTTCTTT.

In its sample, this clonotype was seen a few times. This rearrangement joins TRBV20-1 to TRBJ2-7; maybe TRBD1 (6 bases). Trimming left V 0 bases short and J 3 bases short, with 6 bases between. The CDR3 covers 12 residues. The V gene's germline CDR1 is DFQATT and CDR2 SNEGSKA (reference sequence). CDR3 sequence (DNA): TGCAGTGCTAGAGACAGGGGCTACGAGCAGTACGTC. This translates into CSARDRGYEQYV.

The sample holds many counts of this clonotype. This chain links TRBV2 with TRBJ2-5; 15 bases agree with TRBD2. V trimming: 6 bases; J trimming: 4 bases; junction bases outside the gene matches: 6. The CDR3 spans 16 residues. Germline V gene lookup returns CDR1 SNHLY and CDR2 FYNNEI. Here the CDR3 reads CASRPGLAGGTETQYF. The CDR3 region has the DNA TGTGCCAGCAGACCAGGACTAGCGGGGGGGACAGAGACCCAGTACTTC.

The sample holds one count of this clonotype. J is TRBJ2-3 and V is TRBV27; D is unresolved. Looked up from germline, CDR1 is MNHEY and CDR2 is SMNVEV (reference sequence). V lost 8 bases to trimming and J lost 8 bases, with 8 bases between them. This CDR3 comprises 10 residues. The CDR3 sequence is CASGSGTQYF. The CDR3 DNA reads as TGTGCCAGCGGCTCGGGTACGCAGTATTTT.

The chain joins TRBV12-3 or TRBV12-4 to TRBJ2-5; 8 bases are a match to TRBD2. The V gene end was trimmed by 3 bases and the J gene end by 3 bases; junction bases not matched to a gene: 9. The CDR3 consists of 16 residues. The DNA for the CDR3 is TGTGCCAGCAGTTTTCAGGAGCGGGGGTACGAAGAGACCCAGTACTTC. Translating gives CASSFQERGYEETQYF.

V gene TRBV10-3 combines with J gene TRBJ2-7, with D hard to call. Trimming stripped 0 bases from V and 2 bases from J, with 8 bases between. Germline-derived CDR1 and CDR2 are ENHRY and SYGVKD. CDR3 length equals 14 residues. The CDR3 DNA sequence: TGTGCCATCAGTGAGTCGGCGCCACCCTACGAGCAGTACGTC. Translation: CAISESAPPYEQYV.

V is TRBV7-2 and J is TRBJ1-2, with D perhaps TRBD1 (6 bases). The CDR3 has 17 residues. Germline lookup yields CDR1 SGHTA and CDR2 FQGNSA. V dropped 5 bases and J dropped 6 bases, with 25 bases sitting between them. CDR3 amino acids: CASSPRIAAGDTHGYTF. In DNA, the CDR3 is TGTGCCAGCAGCCCTAGAATAGCCGCAGGGGATACACATGGCTACACCTTC.

This clonotype was seen once. The chain joins TRBV27 to TRBJ1-3, with D tentatively TRBD1 (6 bases). This CDR3 has 16 residues. Germline V CDR1 and CDR2: MNHEY, SMNVEV (reference sequence). V was pared by 3 bases and J by 8 bases, with 20 bases between. Here the CDR3 DNA reads TGTGCCAGCAGTTTCCGGGGGCCCTTTTTGGAAGACACCATATATTTT. Encoded protein: CASSFRGPFLEDTIYF.

CDR3 coding DNA: TGTGCCAGCAGCCCTGTGTTAGGGGGCTCTGGCTACACCTTC. Translation gives CASSPVLGGSGYTF. The chain employs TRBV9 and TRBJ1-2; 7 positions agree with TRBD1. Trimming took 4 bases from V and 7 from J; bases not matched to a gene: 10. Germline V gene sequence: CDR1 SGDLS, CDR2 YYNGEE. The CDR3 sequence is 14 residues long.

The rearrangement uses TRBV12-3 or TRBV12-4 and TRBJ1-2; D is ambiguous. V was shortened by 5 bases and J by 2 bases, with 9 bases between the two germline ends. CDR3 size: 13 residues. CDR3 residues: CASSQHPNYGYTF. CDR3 DNA: TGTGCCAGCAGTCAACACCCAAACTATGGCTACACCTTC.